The following is a T cell receptor beta chain sequence with its context. Its antigen is unidentified. The repertoire was sequenced with immunoSEQ multiplex PCR; TCRdb's copy has only in-frame clones and lacks some. The sample has some 78,000 clones, around 90% seen once; the top ten hold approximately 0.9%. The data derive from a study of radiotherapy plus CTLA-4 blockade in lung cancer. Study-wide context: The study recorded objective responses in roughly 20% of patients and disease control in approximately 29%. The study, taken as a whole, reports: An expansion of tumor-derived TCR clones occurred in blood after radiotherapy plus ipilimumab. With interferon-beta, early dynamics of blood T cell clones were reported to best predict response.

The material sequenced was peripheral blood, taken from a patient treated with radiotherapy plus ipilimumab. This receptor was identified in a human donor with non-small cell lung cancer who had stable disease on radiotherapy plus ipilimumab.

CDR3 residues: CASSLGDRANYGYTF. The CDR3 DNA sequence: TGTGCCAGCAGCTTGGGGGACAGGGCTAACTATGGCTACACCTTC. The chain recombines TRBV5-5 with TRBJ1-2; 9 bases agree with TRBD1. J lost 0 bases, V lost 0 bases, and 0 bases had no gene match. Germline V lookup: CDR1 SGHKS, CDR2 YYEKEE (reference sequence). This CDR3 comprises 15 residues.